The rows below give T cell receptor beta chains drawn from one sample of a study of PD-1 blockade in classical Hodgkin lymphoma. Sequencing used immunoSEQ multiplex PCR; TCRdb keeps in-frame clones, though not all of them. Of tens of thousands of clones listed, around 90% are singletons. Sequencing was performed on peripheral blood mononuclear cells (PBMCs), taken before the fourth cycle of nivolumab. These receptors all stem from a human donor with classical Hodgkin lymphoma. The CDR3 runs from the conserved cysteine through the conserved F or W. D genes are given only for firm matches. Part of the rows lack a size; the others show once, few, many or a class for expanded clones.

TGTGCCAGCAGTCCCGGGACGGGGGGTCGGGCTTTCTTT,CASSPGTGGRAFF,-,TRBV6-4,-,TRBJ1-1
TGTGCCAGTAGTACGCGACAGGGGTACGTCAGCCTCTTT,CASSTRQGYVSLF,-,TRBV19,TRBD1,TRBJ1-1
TGTGCCAGCAGCTTCGGGACAGGGAAGAACACTGAAGCTTTCTTT,CASSFGTGKNTEAFF,-,TRBV7-9,TRBD1,TRBJ1-1
TGTGCCAGCAGTTACGGGATTGGGACTTACGAGCAGTACTTC,CASSYGIGTYEQYF,-,TRBV6-5,-,TRBJ2-7
TGTGCCAGCACCCTGGACAGGGTGGAGACCCAGTACTTC,CASTLDRVETQYF,-,TRBV2,TRBD1,TRBJ2-5
TGTGCCAGCAGCCGAGGGGCCTACGAGCAGTACTTC,CASSRGAYEQYF,-,TRBV7-9,-,TRBJ2-7
TGTGCCAGCAGTTTATTTCCCCGGGGAGATCAGCCCCAGCATTTT,CASSLFPRGDQPQHF,-,TRBV28,-,TRBJ1-5
TGTGCCAGCAGTTTAACCAGGGGGCGATTAGATACGCAGTATTTT,CASSLTRGRLDTQYF,-,TRBV27,TRBD1,TRBJ2-3
TGTGCCAGCAGCGTAGAAGGGACACTACTACCGAACACTGAAGCTTTCTTT,CASSVEGTLLPNTEAFF,-,TRBV9,-,TRBJ1-1
TGTGCCAGTAGTATAGTTTCAGGGAGGAGCACTGAAGCTTTCTTT,CASSIVSGRSTEAFF,-,TRBV19,-,TRBJ1-1
TGTGCCAGCAGCTTGGCAGGGGGCGCGACTGAAGCTTTCTTT,CASSLAGGATEAFF,-,TRBV5-4,TRBD1,TRBJ1-1
TGCGCCAGCAGCCAAGAAGGCAGGAATGAAAAACTGTTTTTT,CASSQEGRNEKLFF,-,TRBV4-1,-,TRBJ1-4
TGTGCCAGCAGTTACGGAGGGGATTACTATGGCTACACCTTC,CASSYGGDYYGYTF,-,TRBV6-5,-,TRBJ1-2
TGTGCCAGCAGCCCGGGGAGAGCGAGTAAAGGCTACGAGCAGTACTTC,CASSPGRASKGYEQYF,-,TRBV7-9,-,TRBJ2-7
TGTGCCAGCAGTATCGACAGTAGATCAGATACGCAGTATTTT,CASSIDSRSDTQYF,-,TRBV6-6,-,TRBJ2-3
TGTGCCGGGGGGAATAGAACGGGGACAATCGACGAGCAGTACTTC,CAGGNRTGTIDEQYF,-,TRBV2,-,TRBJ2-7
TGTGCCAGCAGCCCGGACAGCTCCTACGAGCAGTACTTC,CASSPDSSYEQYF,-,TRBV14,-,TRBJ2-7
TGTGCCAGCAGTCGGACGGAGGGAATCGGGGGCTACACCTTC,CASSRTEGIGGYTF,-,TRBV6-5,-,TRBJ1-2
TGTGCCAGCAGGACGGACTGGGGCACAGATACGCAGTATTTT,CASRTDWGTDTQYF,-,TRBV27,-,TRBJ2-3
TGTGCCAGCAGTGAGTTGGGGACAGGGAACACTGAAGCTTTCTTT,CASSELGTGNTEAFF,-,TRBV25-1,TRBD1,TRBJ1-1
TGCAGCGTTGAAGGTCAGGGTTTCTATGGCTACACCTTC,CSVEGQGFYGYTF,-,TRBV29-1,-,TRBJ1-2
TGTGCCAGCAGTGAAATCAATGAGCAGTTCTTC,CASSEINEQFF,-,TRBV6-5,-,TRBJ2-1
TGTGCCAGCAGCCTCCCAGGGGGAGCCTACAATGAGCAGTTCTTC,CASSLPGGAYNEQFF,-,TRBV7-2,TRBD1,TRBJ2-1
TGCAGCGTTGACGCGGCCTCCACCGTCGGATATGGCTACACCTTC,CSVDAASTVGYGYTF,-,TRBV29-1,-,TRBJ1-2
TGTGCCACCAGCAGAGGGGAGGGGCGTAATTCACCCCTCCATTTT,CATSRGEGRNSPLHF,-,TRBV15,-,TRBJ1-6
TGTGCCCTCCGGGTAGGTCTCTCGGAGCAGTTCTTC,CALRVGLSEQFF,-,TRBV2,-,TRBJ2-1
TGTGCCAGCAGCTTAATCTTGGGCGGGAACACAGATACGCAGTATTTT,CASSLILGGNTDTQYF,once,TRBV7-9,-,TRBJ2-3
TGCGCCAGCAGCCAAGAGGGCAGGGCTGAAGCTTTCTTT,CASSQEGRAEAFF,few,TRBV4-1,-,TRBJ1-1
TGTGCCAGCCCCGACCCCAGGGATGGTGGAAACACCATATATTTT,CASPDPRDGGNTIYF,-,TRBV7-9,-,TRBJ1-3
TGTGCCAGCAGCCCCAGGGAAGCAGGGGCTTATAATTCACCCCTCCACTTT,CASSPREAGAYNSPLHF,-,TRBV7-8,-,TRBJ1-6
TGCGCCAGCAGCCAAGAGGGACAGTGGGGCACTACCGTGAACACTGAAGCTTTCTTT,CASSQEGQWGTTVNTEAFF,-,TRBV4-1,TRBD1,TRBJ1-1
TGTGCCAGCAGTGTTCGGCCCTCAACTAATGAAAAACTGTTTTTT,CASSVRPSTNEKLFF,-,TRBV2,-,TRBJ1-4
TGTGCCAGCAGCTTAGAGCACAATGGCTACACCTTC,CASSLEHNGYTF,few,TRBV11-2,-,TRBJ1-2
TGTGCCATCAGCGGCGGGATTAACTATGGCTACACCTTC,CAISGGINYGYTF,-,TRBV10-3,-,TRBJ1-2
TGTGCCAGCAGCTTCGGGACAGGAGACACTGAAGCTTTCTTT,CASSFGTGDTEAFF,-,TRBV7-6,TRBD1,TRBJ1-1